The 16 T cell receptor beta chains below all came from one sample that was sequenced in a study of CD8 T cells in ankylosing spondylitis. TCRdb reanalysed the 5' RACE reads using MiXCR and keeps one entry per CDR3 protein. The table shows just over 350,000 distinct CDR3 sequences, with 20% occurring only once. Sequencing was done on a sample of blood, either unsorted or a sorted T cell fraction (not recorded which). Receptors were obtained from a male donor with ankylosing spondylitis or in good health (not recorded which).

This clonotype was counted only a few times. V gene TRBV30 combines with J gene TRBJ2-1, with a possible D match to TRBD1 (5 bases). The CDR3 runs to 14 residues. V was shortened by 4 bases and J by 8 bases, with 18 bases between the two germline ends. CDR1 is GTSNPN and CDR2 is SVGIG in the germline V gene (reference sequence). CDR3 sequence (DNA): TGTGCCTGGACACAGGCGAATTTGTTTGATGAGCAGTTCTTC. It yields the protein CAWTQANLFDEQFF.

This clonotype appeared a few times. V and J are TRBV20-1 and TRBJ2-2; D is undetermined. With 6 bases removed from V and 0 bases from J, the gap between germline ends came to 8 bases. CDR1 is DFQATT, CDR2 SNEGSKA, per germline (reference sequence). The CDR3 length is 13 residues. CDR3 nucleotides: TGCAGTGCGAGGACGTCGAACACCGGGGAGCTGTTTTTT. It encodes CSARTSNTGELFF.

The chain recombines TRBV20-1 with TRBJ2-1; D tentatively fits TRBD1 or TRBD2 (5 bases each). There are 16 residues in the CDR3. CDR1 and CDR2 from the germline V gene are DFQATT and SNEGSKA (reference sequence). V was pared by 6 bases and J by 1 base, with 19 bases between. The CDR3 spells CSAEGPDITSYNEQFF. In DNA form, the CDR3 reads TGCAGTGCAGAGGGGCCGGATATCACGTCCTACAATGAGCAGTTCTTC.

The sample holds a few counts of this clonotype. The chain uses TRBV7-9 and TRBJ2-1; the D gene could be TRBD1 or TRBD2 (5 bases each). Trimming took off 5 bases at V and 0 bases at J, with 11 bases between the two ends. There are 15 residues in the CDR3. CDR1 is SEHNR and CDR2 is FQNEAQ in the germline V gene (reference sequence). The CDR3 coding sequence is TGTGCCAGCAGCCCCGAGGGGAGCTCCTACAATGAGCAGTTCTTC. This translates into CASSPEGSSYNEQFF.

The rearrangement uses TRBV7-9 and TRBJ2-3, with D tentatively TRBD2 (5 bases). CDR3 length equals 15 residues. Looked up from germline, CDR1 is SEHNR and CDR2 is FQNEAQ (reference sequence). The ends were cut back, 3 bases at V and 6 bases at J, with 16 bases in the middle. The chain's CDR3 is CASSLVDSLGDTQYF. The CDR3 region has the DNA TGTGCCAGCAGCTTGGTGGACTCCTTGGGTGATACGCAGTATTTT.

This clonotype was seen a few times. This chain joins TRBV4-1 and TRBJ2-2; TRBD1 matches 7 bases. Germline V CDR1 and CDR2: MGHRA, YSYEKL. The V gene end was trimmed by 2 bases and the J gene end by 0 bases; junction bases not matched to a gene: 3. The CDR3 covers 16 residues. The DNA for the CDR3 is TGCGCCAGCAGCCAAACGGACAGGACGAACACCGGGGAGCTGTTTTTT. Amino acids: CASSQTDRTNTGELFF.

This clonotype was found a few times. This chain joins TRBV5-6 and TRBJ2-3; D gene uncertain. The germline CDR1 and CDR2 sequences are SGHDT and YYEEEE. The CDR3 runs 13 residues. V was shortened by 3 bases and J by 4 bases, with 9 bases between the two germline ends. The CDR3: CASSSRYPDTQYF. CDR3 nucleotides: TGTGCCAGCAGCTCACGATATCCAGATACGCAGTATTTT.

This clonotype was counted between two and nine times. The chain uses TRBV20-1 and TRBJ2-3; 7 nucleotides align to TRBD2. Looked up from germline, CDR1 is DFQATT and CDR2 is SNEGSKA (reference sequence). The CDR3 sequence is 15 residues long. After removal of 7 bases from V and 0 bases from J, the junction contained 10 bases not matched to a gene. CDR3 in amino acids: CSVGRSGASTDTQYF. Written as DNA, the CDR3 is TGCAGTGTTGGGCGGAGCGGGGCTAGCACAGATACGCAGTATTTT.

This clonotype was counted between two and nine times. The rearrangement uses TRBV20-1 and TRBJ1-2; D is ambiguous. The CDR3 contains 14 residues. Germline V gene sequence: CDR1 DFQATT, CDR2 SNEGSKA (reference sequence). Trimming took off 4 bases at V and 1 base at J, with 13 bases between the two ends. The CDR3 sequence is CSATGVKFNYGYTF. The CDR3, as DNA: TGCAGTGCTACGGGAGTCAAATTTAACTATGGCTACACCTTC.

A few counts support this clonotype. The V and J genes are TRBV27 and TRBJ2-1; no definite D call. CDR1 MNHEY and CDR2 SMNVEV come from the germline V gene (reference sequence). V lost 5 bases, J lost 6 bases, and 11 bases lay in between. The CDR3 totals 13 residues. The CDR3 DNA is TGTGCCAGCAGTCCCCGGACCGGCAATGAGCAGTTCTTC. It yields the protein CASSPRTGNEQFF.

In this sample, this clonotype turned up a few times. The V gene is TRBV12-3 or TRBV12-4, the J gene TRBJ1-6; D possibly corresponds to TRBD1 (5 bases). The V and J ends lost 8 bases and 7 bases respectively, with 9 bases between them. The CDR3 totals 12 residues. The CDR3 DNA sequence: TGTGCCAGCGGTAGGGGAAATTCACCCCTCCACTTT. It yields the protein CASGRGNSPLHF.

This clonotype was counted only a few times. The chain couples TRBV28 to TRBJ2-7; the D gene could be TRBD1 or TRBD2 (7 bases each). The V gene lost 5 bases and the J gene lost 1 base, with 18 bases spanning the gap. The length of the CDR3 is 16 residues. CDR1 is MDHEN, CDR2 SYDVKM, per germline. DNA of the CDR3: TGTGCCAGCAGTCCCCGACAGGGAGCGGGATCCTACGAGCAGTACTTC. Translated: CASSPRQGAGSYEQYF.

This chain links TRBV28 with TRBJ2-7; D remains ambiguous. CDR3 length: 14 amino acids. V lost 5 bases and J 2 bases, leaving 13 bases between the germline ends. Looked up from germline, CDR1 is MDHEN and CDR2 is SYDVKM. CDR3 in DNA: TGTGCCAGCAGTCCTAAACTTAGAGCCTACGAGCAGTACTTC. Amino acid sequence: CASSPKLRAYEQYF.

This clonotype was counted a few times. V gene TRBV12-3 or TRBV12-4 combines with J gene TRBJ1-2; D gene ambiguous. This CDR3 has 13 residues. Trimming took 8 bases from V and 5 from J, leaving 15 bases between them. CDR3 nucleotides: TGTGCCAGCTTCGGAGGATTCTGGTATGGCTACACCTTC. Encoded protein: CASFGGFWYGYTF.

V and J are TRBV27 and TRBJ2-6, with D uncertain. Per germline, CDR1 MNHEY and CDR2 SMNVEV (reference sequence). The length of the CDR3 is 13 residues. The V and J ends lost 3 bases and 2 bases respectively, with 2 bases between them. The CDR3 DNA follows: TGTGCCAGCAGTTTTACTGGGGCCAACGTCCTGACTTTC. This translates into CASSFTGANVLTF.

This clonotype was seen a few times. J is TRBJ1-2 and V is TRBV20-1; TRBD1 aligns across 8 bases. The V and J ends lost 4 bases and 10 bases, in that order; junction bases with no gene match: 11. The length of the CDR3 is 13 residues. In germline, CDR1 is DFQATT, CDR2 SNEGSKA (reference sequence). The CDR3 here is CSANHDRGWDYTF. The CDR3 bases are TGCAGTGCTAATCATGACAGGGGTTGGGACTACACCTTC.